This T cell receptor beta chain emerged from a study of blood T cells in healthy people across ages (dated by TCRdb to about 2015). General notes on the study: Template switching captured roughly one uniquely barcoded TCR beta cDNA molecule per two T cells in model experiments. The study measured age-related changes in TCR beta repertoire diversity using deep sequencing normalized with unique cDNA molecular identifiers. Four age groups were formed from the donors: young (average approximately 15 years), middle-aged (more than 35), aged (62) and long-lived (around 82). Donors of different ages were randomly distributed across sequencing lanes to avoid experimental bias. Using the same blood draw, the study looked at two additional independent replicas of 1 million unique cDNA reads for two donors, one aged 18 to 29 and the other aged 80 or older.

General study outcomes and caveats: As age increased, observed TCR beta diversity per million T cells dropped in a roughly linear way, and a significant reduction was already evident by age about 36. Observed TCR beta diversity correlated strongly with the percentage of naive T cells measured by flow cytometry. Compared with the aged group, the long-lived group had more naive CD4+ T cells, fewer expanded clones and increased TCR diversity, a pattern suggesting age selection. Because donor CMV infection status was unknown, age-related changes in expanded clonotypes were potentially confounded. Estimates of total diversity based on one million sequenced T cells were regarded as lower bounds and as underestimates. Since profiling was done on bulk unsorted PBMCs, naive and antigen-experienced compartments could not be conclusively compared.

The method was 5' RACE. The data were produced on an Illumina HiSeq 2500. A second PCR of about 7 to 12 cycles was run with a J-beta primer mix and a sample-barcoded 5' primer. A template-switch 5' adaptor carrying 12 random nucleotides introduced a unique molecular identifier onto each TCR beta cDNA molecule. Each sample yielded at least 2.5 million CDR3-containing paired-end reads. First-strand cDNA was synthesized from all RNA with the Mint cDNA synthesis kit, primed by a TRBC-specific oligonucleotide. After uracil-DNA glycosylase treatment, a first 18-cycle PCR used universal primers M1SS and BC2_uni_R on all cDNA. The published analysis was carried out like this. Normalization of each sample was performed by random selection of 1 million high-quality reads, each carrying a distinct molecular identifier. Instead of being binned into consensus sequences, reads with shared molecular identifiers were discarded. MiTCR, set to a Q25 quality threshold and the strictest error-elimination algorithm, was used for CDR3 identification, clonotype clustering and error correction. A nonparametric unseen species model with Euler transformation was used to estimate lower-bound total TCR beta diversity. Using fastp at Q25 and MiXCR, TCRdb reprocessed the public reads and kept productive beta chains. Rows are unified per CDR3 protein, each entry keeping the most common DNA and genes. The V and J calls follow TCRdb's processing rather than the paper's. This sample lists fewer than 750,000 distinct CDR3 sequences; about 51% were detected once. Together, the top ten hold 13% of the sample.

Trimmed from V: 7 bases; trimmed from J: 10 bases; junction bases lacking a gene match: 8. The CDR3 goes from the cysteine to the phenylalanine over 12 residues. Kept here is only the CDR3 DNA, which spans 36 bases and is read in frame from base 1. Details on this clonotype: Its antigen is unknown. No base-level quality is on record; no much larger clone is a single base apart.

The donors were under 40 Caucasian individuals from Russia, aged 6 to 90 years, who were systemically healthy. Around 9.7 milliliters of peripheral blood were collected from each donor into EDTA-treated Vacutainer tubes. Ficoll-Paque density-gradient centrifugation was used to isolate PBMCs, with at least 6 million per sample. Trizol reagent was used to extract total RNA from PBMCs, with at least 5.5 micrograms per sample. For every donor, flow cytometry on a PBMC aliquot measured the percentage of naive CD45RAhigh/CD27high T cells. The rearranged segments are TRBV12-3 or TRBV12-4 and TRBJ2-3; 7 bases in between match TRBD2. This TCR was recovered from a woman aged 80 or older in good health. Input material: blood. The CDR3 sequence is CASTISGWAQYF. The DNA sequence is given as TGTGCCAGCACCATTAGCGGGTGGGCGCAGTATTTT.